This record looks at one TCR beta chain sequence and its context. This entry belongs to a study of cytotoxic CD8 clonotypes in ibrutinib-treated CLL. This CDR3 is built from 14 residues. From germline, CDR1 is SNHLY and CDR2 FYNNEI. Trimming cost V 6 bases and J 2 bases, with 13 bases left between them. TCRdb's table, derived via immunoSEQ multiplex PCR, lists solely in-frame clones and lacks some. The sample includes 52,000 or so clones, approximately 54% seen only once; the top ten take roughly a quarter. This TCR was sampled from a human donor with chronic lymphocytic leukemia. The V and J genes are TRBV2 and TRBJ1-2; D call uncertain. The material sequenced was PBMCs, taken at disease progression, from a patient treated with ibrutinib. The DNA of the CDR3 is TGTGCCAGCAGCAGGAGTACCCTCAACTATGGCTACACCTTC. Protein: CASSRSTLNYGYTF.